This is a list of T cell receptor beta chains from one sample in a study of OX40 agonist ivuxolimab in advanced cancers. TCRdb's table, derived via immunoSEQ multiplex PCR, lists solely in-frame clones and lacks some. This table has 50,000 or so clones, 75% to 90% appearing once. The source material was CD4+ or CD8+ T cells sorted from blood, sampled in a trial of the OX40 agonist ivuxolimab. The receptors come from an adult with an advanced solid tumor such as melanoma, head and neck, liver or kidney cancer. Each CDR3 is given with its conserved first and last residue. Fields, in order: V gene, J gene, CDR3 length, CDR3 protein.

TRBV19,TRBJ1-3,15,CASSIIGSSGNTIYF
TRBV27,TRBJ1-5,15,CASGRTGISNQPQHF
TRBV20-1,TRBJ2-5,11,CSAPRGKTQYF
TRBV7-8,TRBJ2-2,12,CASTMNAGELFF
TRBV10-3,TRBJ2-3,22,CAISEFRDGRGVRNMPTDTQYF
TRBV7-8,TRBJ2-5,17,CASSLEGRATPQETQYF
TRBV7-9,TRBJ2-3,17,CASSYPPSGGSTDTQYF
TRBV7-9,TRBJ1-1,12,CASSFGNTEAFF
TRBV19,NA,15,CASSIVSSGTYEQYF
TRBV9,TRBJ1-5,20,CASSARKQQQPPYGNQPQHF
TRBV5-1,TRBJ1-2,16,CASSATLDSSGNGYTF
TRBV19,TRBJ1-1,12,CASSWGETEAFF
TRBV5-1,TRBJ2-1,12,CASSCEGNEQFF
TRBV27,TRBJ2-5,12,CASSLSGETQYF
TRBV7-6,TRBJ1-1,14,CASSPPGVHTEAFF
TRBV7-3,TRBJ2-5,15,CASSPGVADQETQYF
TRBV18,TRBJ2-3,12,CASSPPEDTQYF
TRBV6-5,TRBJ1-1,16,CASSYSSRGPSTEAFF
TRBV21-1,TRBJ2-7,9,CASSKVTLW
TRBV4-1,TRBJ2-3,18,CASSSLHLAGGHPDTQYF
TRBV27,TRBJ1-5,13,CASSTQTGQPQHF
TRBV7-3,TRBJ2-6,18,CTSSPVDWGRSGANVLTF
TRBV7-8,TRBJ1-1,16,CASSLGPGGAGTEAFF
TRBV19,TRBJ2-5,15,CASSLLAGVRETQYF
TRBV11-2,TRBJ1-2,19,CASSPPRGQYQGVNYGYTF
TRBV19,TRBJ2-1,13,CASSISGGNEQFF
TRBV7-8,TRBJ1-1,14,CASSLRRTDTEAFF
TRBV30,TRBJ2-2,12,CAWTLGSRELFF
TRBV11-2,TRBJ1-5,13,CASSWDSYQPQHF
TRBV5-4,TRBJ2-7,14,CASSWDRSSYEQYF
TRBV7-2,TRBJ1-3,15,CASSSDGGAGNTIYF
TRBV4-1,TRBJ2-7,14,CASSQEASRREQYF
TRBV7-3,TRBJ2-3,13,CASSFLTGDTQYF
TRBV5-1,TRBJ1-3,19,CASSLDSPEYLSSGNTIYF
TRBV4-1,TRBJ1-5,17,CASSQMGQGVNNQPQHF
TRBV13,TRBJ1-2,16,CASSLGRGRGNYGYTF
TRBV7-2,TRBJ1-3,17,CASSARQPSSSGNTIYF
TRBV29-1,TRBJ1-1,14,CSVDQLGTNTEAFF
TRBV5-1,TRBJ1-4,16,CASSLMRTTGGEKLFF
TRBV5-6,TRBJ2-7,16,CASSLNPHRVVAEQYF
TRBV5-6,TRBJ2-1,12,CASSSQDNEQFF
TRBV5-1,TRBJ2-3,16,CASSSSGSLTTDTQYF
TRBV29-1,TRBJ1-2,13,CSVVTGEGYGYTF
TRBV5-1,TRBJ2-5,14,CASSSSAYPETQYF
TRBV15,TRBJ2-1,20,CATSRPGVTSGRAFYNEQFF
TRBV7-8,TRBJ2-1,17,CASSLDGLAGRWNEQFF
TRBV7-9,TRBJ2-1,16,CASSIGISSSGDEQFF
TRBV6-7,TRBJ1-1,13,CASSYSLEHEAFF
TRBV6-5,TRBJ2-7,13,CASQQQGPGEQYF
TRBV5-1,TRBJ1-3,18,CASSLQPGTGNYGNTIYF
TRBV19,TRBJ2-7,15,CASSTGTGGPYEQYF
TRBV7-8,TRBJ2-5,16,CASSLAPGRGRETQYF
TRBV5-1,TRBJ2-5,15,CASSLQQGTSETQYF
TRBV7-2,TRBJ2-1,16,CASSRGTVPAYNEQFF